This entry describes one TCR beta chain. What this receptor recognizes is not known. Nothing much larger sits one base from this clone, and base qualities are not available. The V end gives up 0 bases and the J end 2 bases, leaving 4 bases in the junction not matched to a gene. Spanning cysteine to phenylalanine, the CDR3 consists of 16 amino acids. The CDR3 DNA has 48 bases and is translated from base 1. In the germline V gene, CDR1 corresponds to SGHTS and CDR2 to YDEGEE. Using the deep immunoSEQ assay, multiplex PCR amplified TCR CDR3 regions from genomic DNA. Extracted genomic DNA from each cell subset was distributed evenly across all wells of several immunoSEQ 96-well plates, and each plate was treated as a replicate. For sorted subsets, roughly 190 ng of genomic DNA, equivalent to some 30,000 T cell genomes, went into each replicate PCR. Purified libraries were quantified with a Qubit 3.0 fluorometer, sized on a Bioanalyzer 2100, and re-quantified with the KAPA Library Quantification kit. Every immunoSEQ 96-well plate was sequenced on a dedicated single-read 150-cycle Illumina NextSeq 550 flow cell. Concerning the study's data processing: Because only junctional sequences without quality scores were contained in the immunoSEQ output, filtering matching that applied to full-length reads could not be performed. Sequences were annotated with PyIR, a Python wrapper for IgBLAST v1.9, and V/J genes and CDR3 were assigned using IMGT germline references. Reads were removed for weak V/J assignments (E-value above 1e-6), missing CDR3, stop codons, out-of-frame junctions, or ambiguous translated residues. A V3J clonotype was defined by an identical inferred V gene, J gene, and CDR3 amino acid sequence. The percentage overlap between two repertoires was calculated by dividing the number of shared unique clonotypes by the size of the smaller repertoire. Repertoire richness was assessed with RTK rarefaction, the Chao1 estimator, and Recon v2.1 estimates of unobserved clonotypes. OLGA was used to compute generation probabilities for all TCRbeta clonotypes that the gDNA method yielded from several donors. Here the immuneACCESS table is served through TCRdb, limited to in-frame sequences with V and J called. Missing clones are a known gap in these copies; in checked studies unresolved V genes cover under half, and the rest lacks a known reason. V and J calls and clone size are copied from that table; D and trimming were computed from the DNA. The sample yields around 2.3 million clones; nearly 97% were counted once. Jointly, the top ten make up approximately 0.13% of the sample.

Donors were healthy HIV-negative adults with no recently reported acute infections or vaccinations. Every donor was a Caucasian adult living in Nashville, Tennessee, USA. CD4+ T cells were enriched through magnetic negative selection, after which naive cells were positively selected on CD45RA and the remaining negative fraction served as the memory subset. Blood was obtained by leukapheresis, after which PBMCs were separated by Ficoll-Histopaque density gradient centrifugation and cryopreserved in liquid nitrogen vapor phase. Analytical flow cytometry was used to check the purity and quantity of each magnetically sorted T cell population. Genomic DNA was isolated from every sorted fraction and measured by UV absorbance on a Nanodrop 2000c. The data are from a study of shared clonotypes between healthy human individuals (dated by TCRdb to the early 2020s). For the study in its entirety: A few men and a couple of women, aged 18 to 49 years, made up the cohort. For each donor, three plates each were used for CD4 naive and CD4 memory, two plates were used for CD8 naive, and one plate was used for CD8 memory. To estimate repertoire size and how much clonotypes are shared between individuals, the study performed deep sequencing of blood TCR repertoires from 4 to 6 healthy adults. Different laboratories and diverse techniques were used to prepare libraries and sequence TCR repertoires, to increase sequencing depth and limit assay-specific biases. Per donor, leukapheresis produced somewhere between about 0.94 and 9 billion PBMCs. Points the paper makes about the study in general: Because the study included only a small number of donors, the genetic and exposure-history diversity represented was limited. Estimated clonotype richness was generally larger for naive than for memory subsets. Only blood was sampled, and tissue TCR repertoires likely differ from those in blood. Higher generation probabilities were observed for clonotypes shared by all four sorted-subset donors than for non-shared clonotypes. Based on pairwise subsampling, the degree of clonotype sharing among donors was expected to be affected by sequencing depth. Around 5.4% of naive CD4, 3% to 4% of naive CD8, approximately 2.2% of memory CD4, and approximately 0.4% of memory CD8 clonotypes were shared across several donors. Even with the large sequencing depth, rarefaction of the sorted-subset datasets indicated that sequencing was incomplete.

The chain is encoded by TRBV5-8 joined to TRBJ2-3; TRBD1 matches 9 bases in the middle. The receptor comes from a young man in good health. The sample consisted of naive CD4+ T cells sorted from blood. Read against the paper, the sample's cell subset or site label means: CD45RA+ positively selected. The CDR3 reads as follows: CASSLGGTGHTDTQYF. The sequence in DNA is TGTGCCAGCAGCTTGGGTGGGACAGGGCACACAGATACGCAGTATTTT.